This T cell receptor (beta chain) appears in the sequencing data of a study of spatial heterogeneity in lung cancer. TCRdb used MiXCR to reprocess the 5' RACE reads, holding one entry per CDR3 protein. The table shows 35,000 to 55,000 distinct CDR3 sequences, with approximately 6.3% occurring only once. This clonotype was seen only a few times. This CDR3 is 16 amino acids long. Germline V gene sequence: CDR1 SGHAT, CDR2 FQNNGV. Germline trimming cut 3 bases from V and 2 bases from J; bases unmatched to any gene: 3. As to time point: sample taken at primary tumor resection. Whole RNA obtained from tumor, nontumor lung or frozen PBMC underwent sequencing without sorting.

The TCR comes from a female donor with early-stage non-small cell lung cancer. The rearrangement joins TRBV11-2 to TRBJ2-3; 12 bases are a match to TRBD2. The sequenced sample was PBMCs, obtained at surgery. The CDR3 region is CASSFRLAGATDTQYF. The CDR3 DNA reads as TGTGCCAGCAGCTTCCGACTAGCGGGGGCCACAGATACGCAGTATTTT.